Sequencing of this T cell receptor beta chain was carried out in a study of T cells in Graves' hyperthyroidism and ophthalmopathy. Findings and caveats of the study: Most clonotypes that expanded in the thyroid above 0.001 also showed up in blood.

Pregnant or lactating patients were excluded, as were those with uncontrolled infection or other autoimmune disease. The CDR3 regions of TCR beta were amplified from RNA transcripts. The primer set for the first-round RT-PCR of the TCR CDR3 was HTBI. TCRdb fed the multiplex PCR reads into MiXCR, producing one record per CDR3 protein. Altogether under 650,000 distinct CDR3 sequences are present, 16% being singletons, with the ten largest covering 3.5% to 4%. In germline, CDR1 is MNHEY, CDR2 SVGAGI. The CDR3 covers 13 residues. V lost 7 bases and J lost 14, with 21 bases in between. Remarks on this clonotype: Its specificity is not known.

The sequence derives from a woman in her twenties or thirties with Graves' hyperthyroidism. The rearrangement uses TRBV6-5 and TRBJ1-5; D perhaps matches TRBD1 (5 bases). Input material: blood. The CDR3 is CASTSTGPINKHF. The CDR3 DNA reads TGTGCCAGCACTTCTACGGGACCTATAAATAAGCATTTT.